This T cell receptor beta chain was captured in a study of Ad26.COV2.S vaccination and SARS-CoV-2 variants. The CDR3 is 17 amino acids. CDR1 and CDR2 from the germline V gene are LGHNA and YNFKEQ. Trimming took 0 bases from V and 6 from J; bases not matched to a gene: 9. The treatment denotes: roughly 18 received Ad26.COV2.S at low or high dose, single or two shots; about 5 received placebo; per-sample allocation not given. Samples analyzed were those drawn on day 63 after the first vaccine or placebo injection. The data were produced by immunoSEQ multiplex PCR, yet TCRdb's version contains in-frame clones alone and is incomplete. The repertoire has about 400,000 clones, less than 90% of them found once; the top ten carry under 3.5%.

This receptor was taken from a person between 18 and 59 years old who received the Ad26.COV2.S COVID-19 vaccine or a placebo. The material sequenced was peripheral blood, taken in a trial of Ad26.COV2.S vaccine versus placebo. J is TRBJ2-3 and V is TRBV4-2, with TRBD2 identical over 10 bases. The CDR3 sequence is CASSQEKAGGPYDTQYF. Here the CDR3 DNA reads TGTGCCAGCAGCCAAGAGAAAGCGGGGGGGCCGTATGATACGCAGTATTTT.